The 12 T cell receptor beta chains below were found in one sample sequenced in a study of OX40 agonist ivuxolimab in advanced cancers. Using immunoSEQ multiplex PCR, the repertoire was profiled, and TCRdb retains in-frame clones only, with some absent. The profile covers about 73,000 clones, with just under 90% appearing a single time and roughly 9.7% taken by the ten largest. This sample comprised CD4+ or CD8+ T cells sorted from blood, obtained in a trial of the OX40 agonist ivuxolimab. The origin of the receptors is an adult with an advanced solid tumor such as melanoma, head and neck, liver or kidney cancer.

The chain links TRBV15 to TRBJ2-1; D call uncertain. The CDR3 covers 11 residues. Trimming cost V 8 bases and J 10 bases, with 12 bases left between them. The germline gives CDR1 LNHNV, CDR2 YYDKDF (reference sequence). The CDR3 loop is CATSAQAEQFF. The CDR3 DNA reads TGTGCCACCTCGGCACAAGCGGAGCAGTTCTTC.

V gene TRBV15 combines with J gene TRBJ2-7, with D possibly matching TRBD2 (5 bases). The ends were cut back, 0 bases at V and 0 bases at J, with 9 bases in the middle. Germline assignment: CDR1 LNHNV and CDR2 YYDKDF (reference sequence). The CDR3 covers 15 residues. CDR3 sequence (DNA): TGTGCCACCAGCAGAGATGGGCTAGCCTCCTACGAGCAGTACTTC. Translating it yields CATSRDGLASYEQYF.

V gene TRBV11-2 combines with J gene TRBJ2-1; 8 positions match TRBD2. J lost 7 bases, V lost 4 bases, and 9 bases had no gene match. The CDR3 length is 15 residues. Germline-derived CDR1 and CDR2 are SGHAT and FQNNGV. In DNA, the CDR3 is TGTGCCAGCAGCTCCGCAGCGGGGGTGGGTAATGAGCAGTTCTTC. This sequence encodes CASSSAAGVGNEQFF.

The chain employs TRBV4-1 and TRBJ2-3; no reliable D call. The length of the CDR3 is 14 residues. Germline V gene lookup returns CDR1 MGHRA and CDR2 YSYEKL. V lost 4 bases to trimming and J lost 1 base, with 9 bases between them. This CDR3 is CASSPTWGTDTQYF. CDR3 nucleotide sequence: TGCGCCAGCAGCCCCACTTGGGGCACAGATACGCAGTATTTT.

The chain uses TRBV11-2 and TRBJ2-1, with 11 bases aligning to TRBD2. Germline CDR1 SGHAT, CDR2 FQNNGV. V lost 2 bases and J lost 7; bases outside the gene matches: 4. The CDR3 spans 15 residues. CDR3 in DNA: TGTGCCAGCAGCTTATGGTCTAGCGGGGGGAATGAGCAGTTCTTC. Translated: CASSLWSSGGNEQFF. Full variable domain (rest looked up from reference TRBV11-2 and TRBJ2-1): EAGVAQSPRYKIIEKRQSVAFWCNPISGHATLYWYQQILGQGPKLLIQFQNNGVVDDSQLPKDRFSAERLKGVDSTLKIQPAKLEDSAVYLCASSLWSSGGNEQFFGPGTRLTVL.

This clone was observed a single time. The chain combines TRBV30 with TRBJ2-2, with D unresolved. The length of the CDR3 is 13 residues. V was pared by 0 bases and J by 3 bases, with 5 bases between. Germline V gene lookup returns CDR1 GTSNPN and CDR2 SVGIG (reference sequence). The CDR3 here is CAWSVSYTGELFF. The DNA for the CDR3 is TGTGCCTGGAGTGTTTCGTACACCGGGGAGCTGTTTTTT.

This chain links TRBV13 with TRBJ2-1; no clear D gene. CDR3 length equals 13 residues. CDR1 is PRHDT and CDR2 is FYEKMQ in the germline V gene (reference sequence). The V and J ends lost 0 bases and 5 bases respectively, with 5 bases between them. The CDR3 loop is CASSLGINNEQFF. The DNA of the CDR3 is TGTGCCAGCAGCTTAGGAATAAACAATGAGCAGTTCTTC. Using reference TRBV13 and TRBJ2-1 for the parts outside the CDR3, the full variable domain is AAGVIQSPRHLIKEKRETATLKCYPIPRHDTVYWYQQGPGQDPQFLISFYEKMQSDKGSIPDRFSAQQFSDYHSELNMSSLELGDSALYFCASSLGINNEQFFGPGTRLTVL.

This clone was seen once. The V and J genes are TRBV11-2 and TRBJ1-2; 7 bases agree with TRBD1. The CDR3 contains 14 residues. J lost 4 bases, V lost 3 bases, and 5 bases had no gene match. CDR1 is SGHAT and CDR2 is FQNNGV in the germline V gene. DNA for the CDR3: TGTGCCAGCAGCTTGACCGGGGACAGCTATGGCTACACCTTC. This gives the protein CASSLTGDSYGYTF.

As for this clone: The junction does not match germline at one end; this may be a read error. CDR3 in amino acids: CASSLSGYREPFF. CDR3 DNA sequence: TGTGCCAGCAGTTTATCGGGATACAGGGAGCCGTTCTTC. The V and J genes are TRBV27 and TRBJ2-1; the D gene is possibly TRBD1 (6 bases). The CDR3 totals 13 residues. CDR1 is MNHEY and CDR2 is SMNVEV in the germline V gene (reference sequence).

The rearrangement links TRBV19 to TRBJ1-2, with D possibly being TRBD1 (6 bases). Per the germline V gene, CDR1 is LNHDA and CDR2 is SQIVND (reference sequence). The V end lost 3 bases, the J end lost 5 bases, and 10 bases lay between the germline ends. The CDR3 sequence is 13 residues long. The CDR3 reads CASSMGDIYGYTF. The CDR3 coding sequence is TGTGCCAGTAGTATGGGGGACATTTATGGCTACACCTTC.

The chain is built from TRBV10-3 and TRBJ2-3, with TRBD2 matching over 9 bases. After removal of 7 bases from V and 4 bases from J, the junction contained 6 bases not matched to a gene. The CDR3 has 14 amino acids. Germline loops: CDR1 ENHRY, CDR2 SYGVKD. CDR3 in DNA: TGTGCCATCACGGGCGGGGGGGTATCAGATACGCAGTATTTT. The encoded protein is CAITGGGVSDTQYF.

The chain employs TRBV5-4 and TRBJ2-2; maybe TRBD2 (6 bases). Germline values: CDR1 SGHNT, CDR2 YYREEE (reference sequence). The V gene lost 4 bases and the J gene lost 4 bases, with 11 bases spanning the gap. CDR3 length: 14 residues. The CDR3 DNA sequence: TGTGCCAGCAGCCTACGGGAGAGCACCGGGGAGCTGTTTTTT. It specifies CASSLRESTGELFF.